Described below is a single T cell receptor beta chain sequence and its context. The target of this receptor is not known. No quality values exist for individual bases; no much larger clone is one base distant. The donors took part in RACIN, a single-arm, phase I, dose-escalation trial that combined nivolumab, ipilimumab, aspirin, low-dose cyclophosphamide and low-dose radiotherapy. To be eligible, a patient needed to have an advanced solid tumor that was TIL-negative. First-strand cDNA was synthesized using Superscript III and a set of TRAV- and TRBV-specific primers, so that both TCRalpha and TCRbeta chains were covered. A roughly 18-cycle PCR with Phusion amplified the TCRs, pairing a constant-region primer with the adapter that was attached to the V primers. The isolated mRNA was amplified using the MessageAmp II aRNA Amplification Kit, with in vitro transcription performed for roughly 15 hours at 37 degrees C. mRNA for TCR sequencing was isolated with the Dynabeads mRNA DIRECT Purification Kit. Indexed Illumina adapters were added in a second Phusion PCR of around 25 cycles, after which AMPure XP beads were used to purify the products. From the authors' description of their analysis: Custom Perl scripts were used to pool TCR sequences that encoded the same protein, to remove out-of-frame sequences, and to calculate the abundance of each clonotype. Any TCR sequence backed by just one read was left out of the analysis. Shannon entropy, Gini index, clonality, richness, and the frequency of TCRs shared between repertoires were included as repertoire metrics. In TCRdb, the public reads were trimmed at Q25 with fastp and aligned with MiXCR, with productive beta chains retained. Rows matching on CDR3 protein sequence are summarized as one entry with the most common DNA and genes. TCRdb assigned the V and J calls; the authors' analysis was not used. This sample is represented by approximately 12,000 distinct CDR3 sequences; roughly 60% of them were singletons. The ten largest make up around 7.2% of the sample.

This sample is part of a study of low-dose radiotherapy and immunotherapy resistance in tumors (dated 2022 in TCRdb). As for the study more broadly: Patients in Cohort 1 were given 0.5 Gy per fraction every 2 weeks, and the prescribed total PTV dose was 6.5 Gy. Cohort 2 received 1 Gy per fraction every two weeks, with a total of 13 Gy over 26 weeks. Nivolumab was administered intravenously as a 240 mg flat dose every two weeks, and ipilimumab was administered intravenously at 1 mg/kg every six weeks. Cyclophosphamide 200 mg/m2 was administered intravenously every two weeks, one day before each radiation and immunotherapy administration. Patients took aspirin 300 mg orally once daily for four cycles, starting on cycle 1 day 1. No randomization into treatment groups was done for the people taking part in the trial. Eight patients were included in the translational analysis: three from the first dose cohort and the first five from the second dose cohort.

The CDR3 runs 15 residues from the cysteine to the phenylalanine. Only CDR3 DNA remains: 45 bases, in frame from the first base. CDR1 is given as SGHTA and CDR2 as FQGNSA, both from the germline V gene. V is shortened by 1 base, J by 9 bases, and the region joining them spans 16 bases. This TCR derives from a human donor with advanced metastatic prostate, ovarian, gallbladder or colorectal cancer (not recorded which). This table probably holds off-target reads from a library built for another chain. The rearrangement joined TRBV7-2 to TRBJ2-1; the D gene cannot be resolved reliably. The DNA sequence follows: TGTGCCAGCAGCTTAGGGTACGTCAACCCCATTGAGCAGTTCTTC. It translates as CASSLGYVNPIEQFF.